The 9 T cell receptor beta chains listed next were all sequenced from one sample in a study of T cell responses to AZD1222 COVID-19 vaccine. The method was immunoSEQ multiplex PCR; TCRdb's version includes in-frame clones alone and lacks a portion of them. Of about 81,000 clones in the sample, approximately 90% are singletons; the top ten hold 8%. The sample here was peripheral blood, taken 28 days after the second AZD1222 dose. The receptors derive from an adult who received the AZD1222 COVID-19 vaccine.

The CDR3 loop reads CASTLTLLNTEAFF. The CDR3 nucleotides are TGTGCCAGTACCCTAACCCTCCTTAACACTGAAGCTTTCTTT. V usage is TRBV19 and J usage is TRBJ1-1; D remains unclear. CDR1 and CDR2 (germline): LNHDA, SQIVND (reference sequence). The ends were cut back, 7 bases at V and 2 bases at J, with 14 bases in the middle. The CDR3 consists of 14 residues. The full variable domain, with the rest looked up from reference TRBV19 and TRBJ1-1, is DGGITQSPKYLFRKEGQNVTLSCEQNLNHDAMYWYRQDPGQGLRLIYYSQIVNDFQKGDIAEGYSVSREKKESFPLTVTSAQKNPTAFYLCASTLTLLNTEAFFGQGTRLTVV.

The chain links TRBV7-2 to TRBJ1-3; possible D gene TRBD1, 5 bases. V was clipped by 3 bases and J by 2 bases, with 14 bases between them. CDR1 and CDR2 from the germline V gene are SGHTA and FQGNSA. This CDR3 spans 16 amino acids. CDR3 residues: CASSLGLSTAGNTIYF. The CDR3 DNA is TGTGCCAGCAGCTTGGGACTCTCCACGGCTGGAAACACCATATATTTT. The variable domain in full, with the rest retrieved from reference TRBV7-2 and TRBJ1-3, is GAGVSQSPSNKVTEKGKDVELRCDPISGHTALYWYRQSLGQGLEFLIYFQGNSAPDKSGLPSDRFSAERTGGSVSTLTIQRTQQEDSAVYLCASSLGLSTAGNTIYFGEGSWLTVV.

This clone showed up just a few times. For the CDR3, the DNA is TGTGCCAGCAGCCGGACTAGCGGAACCTACGAGCAGTACTTC. It encodes CASSRTSGTYEQYF. The chain uses TRBV3-1 (or the pseudogene TRBV3-2) and TRBJ2-7, with TRBD2 matching 10 bases. The V and J ends lost 4 bases and 2 bases, in that order; junction bases with no gene match: 2. CDR1 is LGHDT and CDR2 is YNNKEL in the germline V gene (reference sequence). This CDR3 comprises 14 residues.

This rearrangement joins TRBV7-2 to TRBJ2-2; TRBD2 is a possible D gene (7 bases). This CDR3 has 15 amino acids. Germline CDR1 and CDR2: SGHTA and FQGNSA. V shed 5 bases and J shed 4 bases, with 14 bases lying between them. This CDR3 is CASSPGGPGTGELFF. CDR3 nucleotides: TGTGCCAGCAGCCCCGGGGGGCCCGGCACCGGGGAGCTGTTTTTT.

The gene calls are TRBV7-2 and TRBJ1-1; maybe TRBD1 (6 bases). V lost 2 bases to trimming and J lost 4 bases, with 17 bases between them. Germline values: CDR1 SGHTA, CDR2 FQGNSA. This CDR3 has 16 residues. The CDR3 reads CASSLRPTRGSTEAFF. For the CDR3, the DNA is TGTGCCAGCAGCTTACGCCCAACCAGGGGTAGCACTGAAGCTTTCTTT. The entire variable domain, with the rest obtained from reference TRBV7-2 and TRBJ1-1, is as follows: GAGVSQSPSNKVTEKGKDVELRCDPISGHTALYWYRQSLGQGLEFLIYFQGNSAPDKSGLPSDRFSAERTGGSVSTLTIQRTQQEDSAVYLCASSLRPTRGSTEAFFGQGTRLTVV.

This chain uses TRBV19 with TRBJ2-1; 10 bases fit TRBD1. The ends lost 6 bases at V and 2 bases at J; junction bases unmatched: 4. The CDR3 totals 15 residues. CDR1 is LNHDA, CDR2 SQIVND, per germline (reference sequence). As DNA, the CDR3 is TGTGCCAGTAGCACGGGGACAGGGGCCTACAATGAGCAGTTCTTC. Encoded protein: CASSTGTGAYNEQFF.

The V gene is TRBV28, the J gene TRBJ1-1; D unclear. Trimming shortened V by 5 bases and J by 4 bases, and 11 bases separated the two germline ends. The V gene's germline CDR1 is MDHEN and CDR2 SYDVKM. This CDR3 region has 13 residues. CDR3: CASSPNRGTEAFF. For the CDR3, the DNA is TGTGCCAGCAGTCCGAACCGGGGCACTGAAGCTTTCTTT.

This clone occurred once. CDR3 residues: CASSTPGTGTDTQYF. CDR3 DNA sequence: TGTGCCAGCAGCACGCCCGGGACAGGCACAGATACGCAGTATTTT. The chain uses TRBV3-1 (or the pseudogene TRBV3-2) and TRBJ2-3, with 7 bases identical to TRBD1. CDR3 length equals 15 residues. After removal of 5 bases from V and 1 base from J, the junction contained 6 bases not matched to a gene. Germline V CDR1 and CDR2: LGHDT, YNNKEL (reference sequence).

The rearrangement links TRBV6-2 or TRBV6-3 to TRBJ2-7; D remains unclear. The germline V gene encodes CDR1 MNHEY and CDR2 SVGEGT. V lost 2 bases, J lost 4 bases, and 9 bases lay in between. This CDR3 is 13 amino acids long. The CDR3 bases are TGTGCCAGCAGTTACACCCGATCGTACGAGCAGTACTTC. Translation gives CASSYTRSYEQYF.